Below, 28 T cell receptor beta chains from the same sample are listed, as sequenced in a study of OX40 agonist ivuxolimab in advanced cancers. Method: immunoSEQ multiplex PCR; TCRdb's copy keeps in-frame clones and lacks some. The table records roughly 15,000 clones, about three quarters of them present only once. The sample in question was CD4+ or CD8+ T cells sorted from blood, obtained in a trial of the OX40 agonist ivuxolimab. These receptors were taken from an adult with an advanced solid tumor such as melanoma, head and neck, liver or kidney cancer.

This chain connects TRBV27 to TRBJ2-3, with 13 bases that match TRBD2. The CDR3 loop spans 16 amino acids. Germline V CDR1 and CDR2: MNHEY, SMNVEV (reference sequence). J gave up 6 bases and V 4 bases, and 7 bases lay outside the gene matches. CDR3 sequence reads: CASSSTGTSGIDTQYF. The CDR3, as DNA: TGTGCCAGCAGTTCGACCGGGACTAGCGGGATTGATACGCAGTATTTT.

Here the CDR3 reads CASSAGPKPFSYEQYF. CDR3 bases: TGTGCCAGTAGTGCGGGACCCAAACCCTTCTCCTACGAGCAGTACTTC. The chain is built from TRBV19 and TRBJ2-7; a weak D match, TRBD2 (6 bases). Germline CDR1 LNHDA, CDR2 SQIVND (reference sequence). Deletions cut 5 bases from V and 0 bases from J, with 17 bases between. CDR3 length equals 16 residues.

The chain employs TRBV7-3 and TRBJ2-1; tentatively, D is TRBD2 (6 bases). Germline CDR1 SGHTA, CDR2 FQGTGA. V lost 2 bases and J 2 bases, leaving 13 bases between the germline ends. The CDR3 sequence is 16 residues long. The DNA of the CDR3 is TGTGCCAGCAGCTTATATAGGGAGGCCCCCTACAATGAGCAGTTCTTC. The encoded protein is CASSLYREAPYNEQFF.

This clone was counted only a few times. J is TRBJ2-7 and V is TRBV7-3, with D perhaps TRBD2 (6 bases). The CDR3 sequence is 15 residues long. Germline V gene data show CDR1 as SGHTA and CDR2 as FQGTGA. V lost 5 bases and J 4 bases, leaving 18 bases between the germline ends. In nucleotides, the CDR3 is TGTGCCAGCAGCGCGGGTCTGGGCGGGACTTACGAGCAGTACTTC. Translating gives CASSAGLGGTYEQYF.

The rearrangement joins TRBV7-6 to TRBJ1-2; no reliable D call. Between the trimmed V and J ends, which lost 5 bases and 4 bases, there was a span of 14 bases. This CDR3 contains 14 residues. The germline CDR1 and CDR2 sequences are SGHVS and FNYEAQ. CDR3 protein: CASSRSRKTYGYTF. As DNA, the CDR3 is TGTGCCAGCAGCCGATCTCGAAAGACCTATGGCTACACCTTC.

In its sample, this clone was seen once. The gene calls are TRBV7-3 and TRBJ2-5; tentatively, D is TRBD1 (6 bases). V was cut by 1 base and J by 3 bases, with 12 bases left in between. Looked up from germline, CDR1 is SGHTA and CDR2 is FQGTGA. The CDR3 covers 15 residues. The CDR3 spells CASSLSGGSEETQYF. DNA for the CDR3: TGTGCCAGCAGCTTAAGTGGGGGCTCCGAAGAGACCCAGTACTTC.

This clone is deemed medium-sized (0.01 to 0.1%). V usage is TRBV9 and J usage is TRBJ1-1; a possible D gene is TRBD1 (5 bases). Deletions cut 4 bases from V and 5 bases from J, with 9 bases between. Per germline, CDR1 SGDLS and CDR2 YYNGEE. This CDR3 contains 12 residues. The CDR3 coding sequence is TGTGCCAGCAGCCCCCAGGGTACTGAAGCTTTCTTT. Translating gives CASSPQGTEAFF.

The genes are TRBV19 and TRBJ1-2; 7 bases are a match to TRBD1. Germline CDR1 reads LNHDA; CDR2 reads SQIVND (reference sequence). Trimming took 4 bases from V and 8 from J; bases not matched to a gene: 13. The CDR3 is made up of 15 amino acids. Here the CDR3 DNA reads TGTGCCAGTAGTAAAATAGGGGGGACAGCCGGCGGCTACACCTTC. Protein sequence: CASSKIGGTAGGYTF.

The chain combines TRBV28 with TRBJ2-7; tentative D call: TRBD2 (5 bases). CDR3 size: 14 residues. The V gene's germline CDR1 is MDHEN and CDR2 SYDVKM. V was cut by 7 bases and J by 1 base, with 14 bases left in between. CDR3 loop: CASTSRERSYEQYF. In DNA form, the CDR3 reads TGTGCCAGCACGTCCCGGGAAAGATCCTACGAGCAGTACTTC.

The chain couples TRBV11-2 to TRBJ2-5; D call uncertain. Trimming took off 9 bases at V and 5 bases at J, with 10 bases between the two ends. Germline V gene data show CDR1 as SGHAT and CDR2 as FQNNGV. The CDR3 is made up of 11 amino acids. CDR3 sequence (DNA): TGTGCCAGTCTTGCATTGGAGACCCAGTACTTC. Translated, it gives CASLALETQYF.

V gene TRBV4-1 combines with J gene TRBJ1-5, with 7 positions matching TRBD1. This CDR3 has 18 amino acids. Germline trimming cut 0 bases from V and 0 bases from J; bases unmatched to any gene: 8. The V gene's germline CDR1 is MGHRA and CDR2 YSYEKL. The chain's CDR3 is CASSQEPHGTVSNQPQHF. The CDR3 coding sequence is TGCGCCAGCAGCCAAGAACCCCATGGGACAGTTAGCAATCAGCCCCAGCATTTT.

The chain is built from TRBV1 and TRBJ2-1; the D call TRBD2 from the table was never checked on the DNA. TRBV1 is an annotated pseudogene. The CDR3 contains 21 residues. The DNA for the CDR3 is TGCACCAGCAGCCACCCAAAGTGGCTAGCGGGGAGAAGGGTCTCCTACAATGAGCAGTTCTTC. This codes for CTSSHPKWLAGRRVSYNEQFF.

The chain recombines TRBV4-1 with TRBJ1-3; D is unclear. The ends were cut back, 1 base at V and 4 bases at J, with 11 bases in the middle. Germline lookup yields CDR1 MGHRA and CDR2 YSYEKL. This CDR3 has 15 residues. The CDR3 loop reads CASSQVEGSGNTIYF. The CDR3 nucleotides are TGCGCCAGCAGCCAAGTCGAGGGTTCGGGAAACACCATATATTTT.

This clone was seen once. This sequence joins TRBV5-1 and TRBJ2-7; D remains unclear. The CDR3 is 11 residues long. The germline gives CDR1 SGHRS, CDR2 YFSETQ. Trimming pared 0 bases from V and 4 bases from J, leaving 2 bases between. CDR3 coding DNA: TGCGCCAGCAGCTTGGGGTACGAGCAGTACTTC. It codes for CASSLGYEQYF.

The rearrangement uses TRBV4-2 and TRBJ2-1; 8 bases line up with TRBD2. The V segment lost 4 bases and the J segment 7 bases; nucleotides outside the gene matches: 6. The CDR3 contains 14 residues. Per germline, CDR1 LGHNA and CDR2 YNFKEQ. CDR3 DNA sequence: TGTGCCAGCAGCCCGGGACTAGATGGGAATGAGCAGTTCTTC. Translated, it gives CASSPGLDGNEQFF.

The rearrangement links TRBV7-9 to TRBJ2-3; D call uncertain. Per germline, CDR1 SEHNR and CDR2 FQNEAQ (reference sequence). The CDR3 consists of 15 residues. Trimming removed 5 bases at V and 2 bases at J, with 14 bases between. The CDR3 nucleotides read TGTGCCAGCAGCGGGTTGGTGGAGCTCACAGATACGCAGTATTTT. As protein: CASSGLVELTDTQYF. The whole variable domain, filled in from reference TRBV7-9 and TRBJ2-3, reads DTGVSQNPRHKITKRGQNVTFRCDPISEHNRLYWYRQTLGQGPEFLTYFQNEAQLEKSRLLSDRFSAERPKGSFSTLEIQRTEQGDSAMYLCASSGLVELTDTQYFGPGTRLTVL.

The chain uses TRBV6-1 and TRBJ2-5; 7 bases agree with TRBD1. The CDR3 covers 15 residues. Trimming took 5 bases from V and 5 from J; bases not matched to a gene: 11. CDR1 is MNHNS, CDR2 SASEGT, per germline. The chain's CDR3 is CASSLNPTGSETQYF. The CDR3 coding sequence is TGTGCCAGCAGTCTCAACCCGACAGGGAGCGAGACCCAGTACTTC.

This clone was seen more than once but under ten times. The chain couples TRBV27 to TRBJ1-2; D is undetermined. The CDR3 has 13 amino acids. Trimming pared 4 bases from V and 7 bases from J, leaving 13 bases between. The germline V gene encodes CDR1 MNHEY and CDR2 SMNVEV (reference sequence). The CDR3 loop reads CASSSTLAGGYTF. The CDR3 DNA reads TGTGCCAGCAGTTCGACCCTCGCCGGTGGCTACACCTTC.

The chain uses TRBV29-1 and TRBJ2-2; no firm D call. Trimming stripped 7 bases from V and 4 bases from J, with 16 bases between. The CDR3 is made up of 14 amino acids. From germline, CDR1 is SQVTM and CDR2 ANQGSEA. CDR3 nucleotides: TGCAGCGCCTGGTTATCCCAAACCACCGGGGAGCTGTTTTTT. As protein: CSAWLSQTTGELFF.

The rearrangement links TRBV10-3 to TRBJ2-3, with D unresolved. Germline V lookup: CDR1 ENHRY, CDR2 SYGVKD. The CDR3 covers 18 residues. Between the trimmed V and J ends, which lost 2 bases and 6 bases, there was a span of 24 bases. The CDR3 nucleotides are TGTGCCATCAGTGAGGACCCCCGGGCCACTGGGGTGAGGGATACGCAGTATTTT. This translates into CAISEDPRATGVRDTQYF.

J is TRBJ2-5 and V is TRBV6-1; D tentatively fits TRBD1 or TRBD2 (5 bases each). The ends were cut back, 9 bases at V and 4 bases at J, with 18 bases in the middle. The CDR3 is made up of 14 amino acids. Germline V gene sequence: CDR1 MNHNS, CDR2 SASEGT. The CDR3, as DNA: TGTGCCAGGTACGGAGCGAGTGGGGGAGAGACCCAGTACTTC. Translated: CARYGASGGETQYF.

The chain carries TRBV7-2 and TRBJ2-7; 9 bases map to TRBD2. J lost 4 bases, V lost 1 base, and 5 bases had no gene match. The CDR3 consists of 15 residues. The germline CDR1 and CDR2 sequences are SGHTA and FQGNSA. The CDR3 region is CASSLVAGEGYEQYF. CDR3 sequence (DNA): TGTGCCAGCAGCTTAGTAGCGGGAGAGGGGTACGAGCAGTACTTC.

This clone showed up just a few times. V is TRBV7-2 and J is TRBJ2-1, with D possibly being TRBD1 or TRBD2 (6 bases each). Trimming stripped 7 bases from V and 5 bases from J, with 24 bases between. This CDR3 contains 17 residues. From germline, CDR1 is SGHTA and CDR2 FQGNSA. CDR3 nucleotides: TGTGCCAGCACCCGGGAAGAGGGGGGAATTCAAAACAATGAGCAGTTCTTC. This translates into CASTREEGGIQNNEQFF.

The chain couples TRBV7-9 to TRBJ2-5, with a possible D match to TRBD1 (6 bases). CDR3 length: 14 amino acids. Germline CDR1 and CDR2: SEHNR and FQNEAQ (reference sequence). V lost 5 bases, J lost 1 base, and 11 bases lay in between. The CDR3 sequence: CASSAGQLQETQYF. The DNA for the CDR3 is TGTGCCAGCAGCGCCGGACAGCTCCAAGAGACCCAGTACTTC. Using reference TRBV7-9 and TRBJ2-5 for the parts outside the CDR3, the full variable domain is DTGVSQNPRHKITKRGQNVTFRCDPISEHNRLYWYRQTLGQGPEFLTYFQNEAQLEKSRLLSDRFSAERPKGSFSTLEIQRTEQGDSAMYLCASSAGQLQETQYFGPGTRLLVL.

The chain recombines TRBV19 with TRBJ2-1, with D maybe TRBD1 (5 bases). The CDR3 consists of 13 residues. V was clipped by 3 bases and J by 8 bases, with 11 bases between them. Germline values: CDR1 LNHDA, CDR2 SQIVND (reference sequence). The CDR3 spells CASSIQGLYEQFF. As DNA, the CDR3 is TGTGCCAGTAGTATCCAGGGCTTATATGAGCAGTTCTTC.

This CDR3 is CASSLWGGAGDTQYF. The CDR3 DNA reads TGTGCCAGCAGTTTATGGGGCGGGGCGGGAGATACGCAGTATTTT. This chain joins TRBV27 and TRBJ2-3, with D possibly being TRBD2 (6 bases). Germline V CDR1 and CDR2: MNHEY, SMNVEV (reference sequence). The germline V and J ends were trimmed by 1 base and 5 bases, with 13 bases remaining between them. This CDR3 has 15 amino acids.

V is TRBV7-3 and J is TRBJ2-1; 7 bases align to TRBD1. Germline V gene lookup returns CDR1 SGHTA and CDR2 FQGTGA. J was trimmed by 3 bases and V by 8 bases; bases with no gene match: 13. The CDR3 sequence is 16 residues long. DNA for the CDR3: TGTGCCAGCGGTACAAGGGACAGTATGGACTACAATGAGCAGTTCTTC. As protein: CASGTRDSMDYNEQFF. The variable domain in full, completed from reference TRBV7-3 and TRBJ2-1, reads GAGVSQTPSNKVTEKGKYVELRCDPISGHTALYWYRQSLGQGPEFLIYFQGTGAADDSGLPNDRFFAVRPEGSVSTLKIQRTERGDSAVYLCASGTRDSMDYNEQFFGPGTRLTVL.

V is TRBV5-6 and J is TRBJ2-7; D is possibly TRBD1 (6 bases). The V and J ends lost 2 bases and 0 bases respectively, with 9 bases between them. Germline V gene data show CDR1 as SGHDT and CDR2 as YYEEEE. CDR3 length: 14 amino acids. The CDR3 region has the DNA TGTGCCAGCAGCTTAGGACAGTCCTCCTACGAGCAGTACTTC. This translates into CASSLGQSSYEQYF.